This TCR beta chain comes out of a study of TIL therapy for anti-PD-1-resistant metastatic lung cancer. Across the study: Progressing patients received lymphodepletion, expanded TIL infusion and IL-2.

Broader study findings: Treatment-naive, never-smoker and oncogene-addicted patients were overrepresented in this highly selected cohort. After infusion, TIL clonotypes partly replaced peripheral T cells and declined over months.

The time point denotes: pre-treatment sample, taken before nivolumab and TIL therapy. Stage 4 NSCLC adults joined between late 2017 and January 2020. From germline, CDR1 is SGHRS and CDR2 YFSETQ. V was pared by 0 bases and J by 9 bases, with 6 bases between. The CDR3 runs 11 residues. Points on this clone: The antigen is not known.

Sequencing used immunoSEQ v3. Data came from immunoSEQ multiplex PCR; TCRdb stores just in-frame clones and leaves some out. The sample holds 50,000 to 65,000 clones, around 63% seen once. The input for sequencing was blood, taken at baseline. The receptor was derived from a person between 25 and 79 years old with non-small cell lung cancer. V and J are TRBV5-1 and TRBJ2-5; D unclear. The CDR3 here is CASSLESAQYF. As DNA, the CDR3 is TGCGCCAGCAGCTTGGAGTCAGCCCAGTACTTC.